This T cell receptor (beta chain) was recovered during a study of T cell responses to AZD1222 COVID-19 vaccine. Findings of the study overall: Nearly half of spike-specific TCRs reportedly go after variant regions that carry no mutations.

Libraries were prepared by immunoSEQ multiplex PCR; TCRdb keeps only in-frame clonotypes and omits some of them. This table holds roughly 36,000 clones, roughly 91% found once. The CDR3 consists of 15 residues. Germline lookup yields CDR1 SGHDT and CDR2 YYEEEE. The V segment lost 4 bases and the J segment 3 bases; nucleotides outside the gene matches: 5. On this clone itself: Its antigen remains unidentified.

The chain joins TRBV5-6 to TRBJ2-3, with 10 bases that match TRBD2. The source is an adult in good health. This specimen consisted of peripheral blood, obtained on day 0 of AZD1222 vaccination. CDR3 in DNA: TGTGCCAGCAGCCGAGCGGGAGGGCCGACAGATACGCAGTATTTT. As protein: CASSRAGGPTDTQYF.